This entry concerns a single T cell receptor (beta chain). Antigen: not known. Produced via immunoSEQ multiplex PCR; TCRdb's table is partial and in-frame only. The sample includes roughly 130,000 clones, almost 90% of them seen just once. Looked up from germline, CDR1 is GTSNPN and CDR2 is SVGIG (reference sequence). V was pared by 0 bases and J by 6 bases, with 12 bases between. This CDR3 contains 13 residues. The source of the sample is a study of cytomegalovirus exposure and HLA in healthy donors. Study-wide points: The CMV antigen specificity of a few CMV-associated chains was confirmed through in vitro analysis.

V and J are TRBV30 and TRBJ2-7; possible D gene TRBD2, 5 bases. Source material: PBMCs. The origin of this receptor is a man aged 30-40 years in good health and CMV-seronegative. As DNA, the CDR3 is TGTGCCTGGAGTGTAGGGCGGGCGTCCGAGCAGTACTTC. Translated: CAWSVGRASEQYF.